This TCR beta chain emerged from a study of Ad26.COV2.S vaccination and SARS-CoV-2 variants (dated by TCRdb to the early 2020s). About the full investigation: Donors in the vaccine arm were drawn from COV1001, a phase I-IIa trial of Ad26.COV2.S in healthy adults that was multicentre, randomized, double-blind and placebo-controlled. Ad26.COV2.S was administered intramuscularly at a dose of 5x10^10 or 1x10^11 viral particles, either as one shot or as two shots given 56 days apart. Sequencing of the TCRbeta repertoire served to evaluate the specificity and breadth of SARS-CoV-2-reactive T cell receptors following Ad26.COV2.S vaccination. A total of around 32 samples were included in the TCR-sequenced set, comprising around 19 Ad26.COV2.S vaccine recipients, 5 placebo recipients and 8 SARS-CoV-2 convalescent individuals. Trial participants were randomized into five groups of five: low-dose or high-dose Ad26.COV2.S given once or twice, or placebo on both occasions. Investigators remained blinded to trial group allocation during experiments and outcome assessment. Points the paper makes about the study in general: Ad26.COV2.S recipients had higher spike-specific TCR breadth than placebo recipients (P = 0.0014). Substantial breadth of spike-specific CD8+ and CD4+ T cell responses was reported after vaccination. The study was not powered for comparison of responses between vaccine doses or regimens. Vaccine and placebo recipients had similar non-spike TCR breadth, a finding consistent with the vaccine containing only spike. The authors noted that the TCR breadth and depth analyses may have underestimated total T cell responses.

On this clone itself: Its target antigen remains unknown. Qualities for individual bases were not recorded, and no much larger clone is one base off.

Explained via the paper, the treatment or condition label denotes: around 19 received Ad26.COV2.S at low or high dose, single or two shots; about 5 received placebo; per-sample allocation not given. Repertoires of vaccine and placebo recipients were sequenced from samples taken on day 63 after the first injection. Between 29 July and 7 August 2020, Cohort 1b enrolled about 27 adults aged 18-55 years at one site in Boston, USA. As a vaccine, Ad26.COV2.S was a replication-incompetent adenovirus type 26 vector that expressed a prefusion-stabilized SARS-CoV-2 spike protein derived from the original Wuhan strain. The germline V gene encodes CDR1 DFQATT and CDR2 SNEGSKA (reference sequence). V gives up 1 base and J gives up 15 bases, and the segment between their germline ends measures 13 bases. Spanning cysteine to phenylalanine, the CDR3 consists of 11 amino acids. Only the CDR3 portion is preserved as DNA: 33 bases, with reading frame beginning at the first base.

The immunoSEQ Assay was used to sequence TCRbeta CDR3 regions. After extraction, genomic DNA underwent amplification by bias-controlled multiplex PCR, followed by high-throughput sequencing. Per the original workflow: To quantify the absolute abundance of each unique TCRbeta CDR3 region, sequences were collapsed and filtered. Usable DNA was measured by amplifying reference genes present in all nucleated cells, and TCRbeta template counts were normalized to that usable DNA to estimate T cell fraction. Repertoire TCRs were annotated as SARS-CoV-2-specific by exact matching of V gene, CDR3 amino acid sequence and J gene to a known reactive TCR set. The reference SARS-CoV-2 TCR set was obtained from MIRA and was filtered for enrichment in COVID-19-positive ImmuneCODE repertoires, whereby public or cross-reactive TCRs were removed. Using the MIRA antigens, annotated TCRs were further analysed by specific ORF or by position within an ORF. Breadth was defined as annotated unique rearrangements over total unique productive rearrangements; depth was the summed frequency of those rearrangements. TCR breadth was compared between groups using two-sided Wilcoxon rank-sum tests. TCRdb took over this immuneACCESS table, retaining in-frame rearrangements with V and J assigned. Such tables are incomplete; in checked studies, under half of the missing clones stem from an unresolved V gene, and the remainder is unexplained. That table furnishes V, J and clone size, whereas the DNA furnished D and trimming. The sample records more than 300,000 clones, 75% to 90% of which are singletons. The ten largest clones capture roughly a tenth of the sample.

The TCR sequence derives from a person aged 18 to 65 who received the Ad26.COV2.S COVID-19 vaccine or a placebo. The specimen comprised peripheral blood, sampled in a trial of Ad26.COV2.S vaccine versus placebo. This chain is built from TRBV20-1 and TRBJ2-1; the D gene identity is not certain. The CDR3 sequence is CSARVPPSAFF. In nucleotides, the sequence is TGCAGTGCTAGAGTCCCCCCCTCGGCGTTCTTC.